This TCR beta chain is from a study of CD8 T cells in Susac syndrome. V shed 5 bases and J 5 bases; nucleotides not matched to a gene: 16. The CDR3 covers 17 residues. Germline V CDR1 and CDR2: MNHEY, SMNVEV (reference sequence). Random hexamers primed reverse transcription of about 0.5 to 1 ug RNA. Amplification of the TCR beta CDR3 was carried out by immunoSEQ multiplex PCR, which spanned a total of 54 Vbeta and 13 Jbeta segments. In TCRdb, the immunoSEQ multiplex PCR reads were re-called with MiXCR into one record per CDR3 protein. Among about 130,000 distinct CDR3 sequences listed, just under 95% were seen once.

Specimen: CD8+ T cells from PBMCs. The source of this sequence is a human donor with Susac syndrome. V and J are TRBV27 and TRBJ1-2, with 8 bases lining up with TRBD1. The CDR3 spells CASSPSPGQVPQYGYTF. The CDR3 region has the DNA TGTGCCAGCAGTCCTTCGCCGGGACAGGTCCCTCAGTATGGCTACACCTTC.